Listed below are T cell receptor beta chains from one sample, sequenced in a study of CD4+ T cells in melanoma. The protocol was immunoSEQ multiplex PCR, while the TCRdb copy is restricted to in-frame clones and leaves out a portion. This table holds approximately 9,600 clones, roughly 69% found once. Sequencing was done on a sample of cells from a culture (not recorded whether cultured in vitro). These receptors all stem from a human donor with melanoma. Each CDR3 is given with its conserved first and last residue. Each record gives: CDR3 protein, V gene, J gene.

CASSPGGKGQETQYF,TRBV18,TRBJ2-5
CASSLARGQPQHF,TRBV7-3,TRBJ1-5
CASSRPGGLGNEKLFF,TRBV4-1,TRBJ1-4
CASSFGGGAGDTQYF,TRBV13,TRBJ2-3
CASSAGGQRFEQYF,TRBV6-1,TRBJ2-7
CASGLAGQRHF,TRBV12-5,TRBJ1-5
CASRDLRDEKLFF,TRBV23-1,TRBJ1-4
CASQDRGNGTGELFF,TRBV6-4,TRBJ2-2
CASSSEGGAWGTQYF,TRBV5-4,TRBJ2-3
CASSRQEGEKLFF,TRBV4-1,TRBJ1-4
CASSIRQDPGNTIYF,TRBV11-1,TRBJ1-3
CANDGTLIIHEQYF,TRBV10-1,TRBJ2-7
CASGQEQFF,TRBV10-1,TRBJ2-1
CASSERGAFGELFF,TRBV7-6,TRBJ2-2
CASNRDSYNEQFF,TRBV2,TRBJ2-1
CASSSTGTGGTEAFF,TRBV4-2,TRBJ1-1
CATSRETGSYGYTF,TRBV15,TRBJ1-2
CASSQDSYYGYTF,TRBV5-1,TRBJ1-2
CASSVGQRVYEQYF,TRBV11-1,TRBJ2-7
CASSPSDPYHSGNTIYF,TRBV13,TRBJ1-3
CASYSGTKDEQFF,TRBV19,TRBJ2-1
CASSRAGTGSSYSGNTIYF,TRBV14,TRBJ1-3
CASSLQINTEAFF,TRBV7-7,TRBJ1-1
CASSPRLRSGTGIDEQFF,TRBV7-6,TRBJ2-1
CASSQGGVYLTSNEQFF,TRBV4-1,TRBJ2-1
CASSLGQGEQPQHF,TRBV4-1,TRBJ1-5
CASSYSRAASNTEAFF,TRBV6-5,TRBJ1-1
CASSLWRGGAVTEAFF,TRBV7-3,TRBJ1-1
CASRGLGGKIEGYTF,TRBV27,TRBJ1-2
CASSTGDTSYEQYF,TRBV6-1,TRBJ2-7
CASSEVRGTSEAFF,TRBV6-1,TRBJ1-1
CASSPQGRGSTDTQYF,TRBV27,TRBJ2-3
CASSIVTGGGLETQYF,TRBV19,TRBJ2-5
CASQGLDRVFSDTQYF,TRBV27,TRBJ2-3
CSVSGGTGELFF,TRBV29-1,TRBJ2-2
CASSVTAGTGELFF,TRBV9,TRBJ2-2
CASSLDPPSSYNEQFF,TRBV5-1,TRBJ2-1
CASTIDTGLMNTEAFF,TRBV23-1,TRBJ1-1
CASSIAGITEAFF,TRBV19,TRBJ1-1